The 27 T cell receptor beta chains below all came from one sample that was sequenced in a study of T cell repertoires and HLA-DP antigens. Data came from immunoSEQ multiplex PCR; TCRdb stores just in-frame clones and leaves some out. Of about 110,000 clones in the sample, about 92% were seen once. These TCRs' antigens remain unknown. Input material: CD4+ T cells from PBMCs. Receptor source: a woman aged 18-30 years in good health and CMV-seronegative.

The chain combines TRBV15 with TRBJ1-4; D unclear. V was shortened by 1 base and J by 7 bases, with 13 bases between the two germline ends. Germline V CDR1 and CDR2: LNHNV, YYDKDF (reference sequence). The CDR3 is 15 amino acids. CDR3 nucleotide sequence: TGTGCCACCAGCAGAGTACGGCTTCGGCCTGAAAAACTGTTTTTT. Its translation is CATSRVRLRPEKLFF.

The chain combines TRBV19 with TRBJ1-5; possibly TRBD1 for D (5 bases). The CDR3 sequence is 16 residues long. Germline lookup yields CDR1 LNHDA and CDR2 SQIVND (reference sequence). V was trimmed by 4 bases and J by 0 bases, leaving 13 bases between them. The CDR3: CASSKYGTASNQPQHF. The CDR3 DNA reads TGTGCCAGTAGTAAATATGGGACGGCTAGCAATCAGCCCCAGCATTTT.

The chain recombines TRBV6-5 with TRBJ2-7; D not certain. The length of the CDR3 is 12 residues. V was trimmed by 5 bases and J by 9 bases, leaving 14 bases between them. Germline assignment: CDR1 MNHEY and CDR2 SVGAGI. The CDR3 loop is CASSARTRRQYF. Written as DNA, the CDR3 is TGTGCCAGCAGTGCCCGGACCAGACGGCAGTACTTC.

The gene calls are TRBV28 and TRBJ1-3; 7 bases align to TRBD1. Germline V gene sequence: CDR1 MDHEN, CDR2 SYDVKM. The CDR3 contains 15 residues. The V segment lost 4 bases and the J segment 4 bases; nucleotides outside the gene matches: 7. The CDR3: CASSSPETGGNTIYF. For the CDR3, the DNA is TGTGCCAGCAGTTCCCCGGAGACAGGGGGAAACACCATATATTTT. Drawing the rest from reference TRBV28 and TRBJ1-3, the complete variable domain is DVKVTQSSRYLVKRTGEKVFLECVQDMDHENMFWYRQDPGLGLRLIYFSYDVKMKEKGDIPEGYSVSREKKERFSLILESASTNQTSMYLCASSSPETGGNTIYFGEGSWLTVV.

The CDR3 nucleotides read TGCGCCAGCAGCTTGACCGGGACTACCTCCTACAATGAGCAGTTCTTC. This gives the protein CASSLTGTTSYNEQFF. The rearrangement links TRBV5-1 to TRBJ2-1; 7 bases are a match to TRBD2. CDR1 is SGHRS, CDR2 YFSETQ, per germline. Germline trimming cut 1 base from V and 0 bases from J; bases unmatched to any gene: 4. The CDR3 length is 16 residues.

The V and J genes are TRBV30 and TRBJ2-7; maybe TRBD2 (5 bases). V was shortened by 3 bases and J by 5 bases, with 17 bases between the two germline ends. The CDR3 has 14 amino acids. Germline assignment: CDR1 GTSNPN and CDR2 SVGIG (reference sequence). CDR3: CAWRSLGRADEQYF. The CDR3 DNA is TGTGCCTGGAGGTCTTTAGGGCGGGCGGACGAGCAGTACTTC.

This clone was detected only once. V usage is TRBV18 and J usage is TRBJ2-1, with D possibly matching TRBD2 (6 bases). From germline, CDR1 is KGHSH and CDR2 LQKENI. The CDR3 length is 18 residues. Between the trimmed V and J ends, which lost 2 bases and 2 bases, there was a span of 19 bases. For the CDR3, the DNA is TGTGCCAGCTCACCAGGATCTAGCGTGCCCCGCCCCTACAATGAGCAGTTCTTC. This translates into CASSPGSSVPRPYNEQFF.

This chain joins TRBV29-1 and TRBJ2-3; D uncertain. With 4 bases removed from V and 2 bases from J, the gap between germline ends came to 10 bases. Germline V gene sequence: CDR1 SQVTM, CDR2 ANQGSEA. There are 13 residues in the CDR3. CDR3 bases: TGCAGCGTTGGTCCCCGATACACAGATACGCAGTATTTT. Protein sequence: CSVGPRYTDTQYF.

This chain connects TRBV6-5 to TRBJ2-7; D not certain. Trimming removed 6 bases at V and 2 bases at J, with 11 bases between. Germline-derived CDR1 and CDR2 are MNHEY and SVGAGI. This CDR3 contains 13 residues. CDR3 in amino acids: CASSVPLAYEQYV. DNA for the CDR3: TGTGCCAGCAGCGTACCATTGGCCTACGAGCAGTACGTC.

CDR3 bases: TGTGCCAGCAGTCAGGGGGGTCGAGATGGCTACACCTTC. Residues: CASSQGGRDGYTF. The chain combines TRBV9 with TRBJ1-2, with 7 bases fitting TRBD1. CDR3 length: 13 residues. The trim removed 5 bases at V and 6 bases at J, leaving 7 bases unmatched. The germline gives CDR1 SGDLS, CDR2 YYNGEE.

The CDR3 loop is CASSLVTSGGTGELFF. CDR3 DNA sequence: TGCGCCAGCAGCTTGGTGACTAGCGGGGGGACCGGGGAGCTGTTTTTT. This rearrangement joins TRBV5-1 to TRBJ2-2; TRBD2 matches 13 bases. V trimming: 0 bases; J trimming: 5 bases; junction bases outside the gene matches: 1. The germline gives CDR1 SGHRS, CDR2 YFSETQ. The CDR3 has 16 amino acids. Full variable domain (missing parts from reference TRBV5-1 and TRBJ2-2): KAGVTQTPRYLIKTRGQQVTLSCSPISGHRSVSWYQQTPGQGLQFLFEYFSETQRNKGNFPGRFSGRQFSNSRSEMNVSTLELGDSALYLCASSLVTSGGTGELFFGEGSRLTVL.

The V and J genes are TRBV29-1 and TRBJ2-3; the match to TRBD1 covers 7 bases. CDR3 length: 13 residues. V lost 0 bases to trimming and J lost 9 bases; unmatched junction nucleotides: 6. The germline V gene has CDR1 SQVTM and CDR2 ANQGSEA. The CDR3 sequence: CSVEDRGRGTQYF. Written as DNA, the CDR3 is TGCAGCGTTGAAGATCGGGGCAGGGGGACGCAGTATTTT.

This chain uses TRBV4-2 with TRBJ1-4, with no clear D. Germline CDR1 is LGHNA and CDR2 is YNFKEQ. The ends were cut back, 0 bases at V and 1 base at J, with 9 bases in the middle. The CDR3 consists of 16 residues. The CDR3 DNA reads as TGTGCCAGCAGCCAAGATCTGGGCAGAACTAATGAAAAACTGTTTTTT. It encodes CASSQDLGRTNEKLFF.

The V and J genes are TRBV5-4 and TRBJ2-7; tentative D call: TRBD2 (5 bases). The germline V gene encodes CDR1 SGHNT and CDR2 YYREEE (reference sequence). The CDR3 extends over 13 amino acids. V was trimmed by 4 bases and J by 6 bases, leaving 14 bases between them. CDR3 sequence: CASSPAGPGEQYF. The CDR3 region has the DNA TGTGCCAGCAGCCCGGCGGGCCCGGGCGAGCAGTACTTC. Full variable domain (remainder filled in from reference TRBV5-4 and TRBJ2-7): ETGVTQSPTHLIKTRGQQVTLRCSSQSGHNTVSWYQQALGQGPQFIFQYYREEENGRGNFPPRFSGLQFPNYSSELNVNALELDDSALYLCASSPAGPGEQYFGPGTRLTVT.

The chain links TRBV9 to TRBJ1-2; D is undetermined. V was trimmed by 4 bases and J by 3 bases, leaving 13 bases between them. Germline loops: CDR1 SGDLS, CDR2 YYNGEE. The CDR3 has 14 amino acids. In nucleotides, the CDR3 is TGTGCCAGCAGCCCACGATACACAGACTATGGCTACACCTTC. Translated, it gives CASSPRYTDYGYTF.

The V call is TRBV28, the J call TRBJ1-1; D not resolved. This CDR3 comprises 15 residues. Germline assignment: CDR1 MDHEN and CDR2 SYDVKM. The V and J ends lost 3 bases and 8 bases respectively, with 19 bases between them. CDR3 in amino acids: CASSFRRSRGIEAFF. CDR3 in DNA: TGTGCCAGCAGTTTCCGCCGGTCCCGCGGGATCGAAGCTTTCTTT.

This clone was detected only once. The chain links TRBV11-3 to TRBJ2-1; TRBD2 might be the D (5 bases). Germline loops: CDR1 SGHNT, CDR2 YENEEA. CDR3 size: 13 residues. V was clipped by 5 bases and J by 9 bases, with 14 bases between them. The CDR3 spells CASSATPRGEQFF. The CDR3, as DNA: TGTGCCAGCAGCGCGACCCCTCGGGGTGAGCAGTTCTTC.

This clone has only one observation. The chain joins TRBV19 to TRBJ2-1; TRBD2 is a possible D gene (7 bases). The CDR3 runs 15 residues. Trimming shortened V by 3 bases and J by 7 bases, and 16 bases separated the two germline ends. Germline V gene lookup returns CDR1 LNHDA and CDR2 SQIVND (reference sequence). CDR3 amino acids: CASSIWREGGNEQFF. CDR3 nucleotides: TGTGCCAGTAGTATTTGGAGGGAGGGGGGGAATGAGCAGTTCTTC.

The chain couples TRBV7-2 to TRBJ1-2; 9 nucleotides match TRBD1. V dropped 4 bases and J dropped 8; count of bases not matched to a gene: 5. CDR3 size: 13 residues. Germline V gene lookup returns CDR1 SGHTA and CDR2 FQGNSA. CDR3 region: CASSYRDREGYTF. CDR3 nucleotide sequence: TGTGCCAGCAGCTACCGGGACAGGGAGGGCTACACCTTC. The full variable domain, with the rest looked up from reference TRBV7-2 and TRBJ1-2, is GAGVSQSPSNKVTEKGKDVELRCDPISGHTALYWYRQSLGQGLEFLIYFQGNSAPDKSGLPSDRFSAERTGGSVSTLTIQRTQQEDSAVYLCASSYRDREGYTFGSGTRLTVV.

This chain links TRBV7-9 with TRBJ2-5, with D possibly being TRBD1 (6 bases). The germline V gene encodes CDR1 SEHNR and CDR2 FQNEAQ (reference sequence). The V and J ends lost 5 bases and 5 bases respectively, with 21 bases between them. The CDR3 sequence is 16 residues long. This CDR3 reads CASSPGTSANAETQYF. The DNA of the CDR3 is TGTGCCAGCAGCCCCGGGACATCCGCTAATGCGGAGACCCAGTACTTC.

The chain couples TRBV11-2 to TRBJ2-3, with D unresolved. CDR3 size: 14 residues. V lost 7 bases, J lost 6 bases, and 17 bases lay in between. Germline CDR1 is SGHAT and CDR2 is FQNNGV. This CDR3 is CASIEMRPGDTQYF. As DNA, the CDR3 is TGTGCCAGCATCGAGATGAGGCCGGGCGATACGCAGTATTTT.

The V gene is TRBV2, the J gene TRBJ1-5, with D perhaps matching TRBD1 (5 bases). This CDR3 contains 14 residues. Germline V gene lookup returns CDR1 SNHLY and CDR2 FYNNEI. The V end lost 4 bases, the J end lost 4 bases, and 11 bases lay between the germline ends. CDR3 in amino acids: CASSVRQRNQPQHF. For the CDR3, the DNA is TGTGCCAGCAGTGTTAGACAGAGGAATCAGCCCCAGCATTTT.

The chain has TRBV2 and TRBJ1-1, with D perhaps matching TRBD1 (5 bases). CDR1 is SNHLY, CDR2 FYNNEI, per germline. V lost 7 bases and J 4 bases, leaving 13 bases between the germline ends. This CDR3 comprises 13 residues. The CDR3 reads CASIRQGGTEAFF. In DNA, the CDR3 is TGTGCCAGCATTAGGCAGGGCGGCACTGAAGCTTTCTTT.

The table lists this clone with a few counts. The J gene is TRBJ1-2, the V gene TRBV4-1, with 7 bases lining up with TRBD1. The CDR3 runs 15 residues. Germline V CDR1 and CDR2: MGHRA, YSYEKL. The trim removed 1 base at V and 2 bases at J, leaving 4 bases unmatched. The CDR3 loop is CASSQGRQGNYGYTF. The CDR3 nucleotides are TGCGCCAGCAGCCAAGGACGACAGGGAAACTATGGCTACACCTTC.

The gene calls are TRBV7-2 and TRBJ1-5; D is unresolved. V was clipped by 1 base and J by 5 bases, with 15 bases between them. This CDR3 has 16 amino acids. CDR1 is SGHTA and CDR2 is FQGNSA in the germline V gene. The CDR3 nucleotides are TGTGCCAGCAGCTTAGAGGGAACCCCGGGGTATCAGCCCCAGCATTTT. Protein sequence: CASSLEGTPGYQPQHF.

The gene calls are TRBV6-6 and TRBJ1-4; TRBD1 is a possible D gene (5 bases). Per the germline V gene, CDR1 is MNHNY and CDR2 is SVGAGI (reference sequence). The CDR3 loop spans 15 amino acids. V lost 4 bases and J lost 8, with 17 bases in between. CDR3 DNA: TGTGCCAGCAGTTTGGGGGACTCCGGAAGCGAAAAACTGTTTTTT. Amino acid sequence: CASSLGDSGSEKLFF.

This clone has just one count. J is TRBJ2-1 and V is TRBV5-1, with D unclear. Germline CDR1 is SGHRS and CDR2 is YFSETQ. The CDR3 has 11 amino acids. The V end lost 5 bases, the J end lost 10 bases, and 10 bases lay between the germline ends. The CDR3 DNA reads as TGCGCCAGCAGGGAGTCTGTCGAGCAGTTCTTC. Protein: CASRESVEQFF. Looking up the rest from reference TRBV5-1 and TRBJ2-1 gives the full variable domain: KAGVTQTPRYLIKTRGQQVTLSCSPISGHRSVSWYQQTPGQGLQFLFEYFSETQRNKGNFPGRFSGRQFSNSRSEMNVSTLELGDSALYLCASRESVEQFFGPGTRLTVL.